These 13 T cell receptor beta chains came from one sample sequenced in a study of Ad26.COV2.S vaccination and SARS-CoV-2 variants. Treatment: around 19 received Ad26.COV2.S at low or high dose, single or two shots; about five received placebo; per-sample allocation not given. All samples were drawn on day 63, counting from the first vaccine or placebo injection. The protocol was immunoSEQ multiplex PCR, while the TCRdb copy is restricted to in-frame clones and leaves out a portion. The table has about 680,000 clones, about 90% seen once. The input for sequencing was peripheral blood, taken in a trial of Ad26.COV2.S vaccine versus placebo. All receptors come from a person aged 18-60 years who received the Ad26.COV2.S COVID-19 vaccine or a placebo.

The chain couples TRBV6-5 to TRBJ2-1; D is ambiguous. The CDR3 totals 16 residues. Germline V gene data show CDR1 as MNHEY and CDR2 as SVGAGI. V lost 3 bases, J lost 8 bases, and 20 bases lay in between. Here the CDR3 reads CASSYSAPVTPHEQFF. CDR3 sequence (DNA): TGTGCCAGCAGTTATTCCGCCCCCGTGACTCCCCATGAGCAGTTCTTC.

The chain links TRBV7-9 to TRBJ2-3; D not resolved. The germline gives CDR1 SEHNR, CDR2 FQNEAQ (reference sequence). The ends were cut back, 0 bases at V and 6 bases at J, with 7 bases in the middle. The CDR3 runs to 13 residues. For the CDR3, the DNA is TGTGCCAGCAGCTTAGCGGGGTGGGATACGCAGTATTTT. Translated, it gives CASSLAGWDTQYF. The full variable domain, in which reference TRBV7-9 and TRBJ2-3 provide the parts outside the CDR3, is DTGVSQNPRHKITKRGQNVTFRCDPISEHNRLYWYRQTLGQGPEFLTYFQNEAQLEKSRLLSDRFSAERPKGSFSTLEIQRTEQGDSAMYLCASSLAGWDTQYFGPGTRLTVL.

This chain links TRBV27 with TRBJ2-3; D remains ambiguous. Per the germline V gene, CDR1 is MNHEY and CDR2 is SMNVEV (reference sequence). The CDR3 contains 13 residues. V gave up 3 bases and J gave up 4 bases, with 8 bases separating them. The CDR3 loop reads CASSFSGSDTQYF. The CDR3 DNA follows: TGTGCCAGCAGTTTTTCGGGCTCAGATACGCAGTATTTT.

The V and J genes are TRBV7-2 and TRBJ2-3, with TRBD1 as a possible D gene (5 bases). The V end lost 3 bases, the J end lost 3 bases, and 10 bases lay between the germline ends. Germline values: CDR1 SGHTA, CDR2 FQGNSA. The length of the CDR3 is 14 residues. CDR3: CASSLSQATDTQYF. CDR3 coding DNA: TGTGCCAGCAGCTTGTCACAGGCTACAGATACGCAGTATTTT.

In nucleotides, the CDR3 is TGTGCCAGTAGAGGGGGAGGGACAGGGCTCGAAGAGACCCAGTACTTC. Translated: CASRGGGTGLEETQYF. J is TRBJ2-5 and V is TRBV19; 9 nucleotides line up with TRBD1. The CDR3 has 16 amino acids. CDR1 and CDR2 from the germline V gene are LNHDA and SQIVND (reference sequence). Trimming removed 6 bases from V and 3 bases from J; junction bases left unmatched: 11.

With regard to this clone: The sample holds other DNA sequences that translate to the same CDR3. The chain recombines TRBV5-1 with TRBJ2-7; possibly TRBD2 for D (6 bases). Germline CDR1 is SGHRS and CDR2 is YFSETQ. The CDR3 consists of 15 residues. Trimming cost V 0 bases and J 1 base, with 11 bases left between them. In nucleotides, the CDR3 is TGCGCCAGCAGCTTGGTGGCGGGGTCGTCCTACGAGCAGTACTTC. It is translated as CASSLVAGSSYEQYF.

This clone has more than one count but fewer than ten. This chain uses TRBV24-1 with TRBJ2-2, with a weak D call TRBD1 (5 bases). Trimming left V 4 bases short and J 1 base short, with 12 bases between. The CDR3 runs to 16 residues. CDR1 is KGHDR and CDR2 is SFDVKD in the germline V gene. DNA for the CDR3: TGTGCCACCAGTGACGTTGACAGAAAGAACACCGGGGAGCTGTTTTTT. Amino acid sequence: CATSDVDRKNTGELFF.

In this sample, this clone turned up once. The chain is built from TRBV7-9 and TRBJ2-5; TRBD2 agrees at 9 bases. J gave up 2 bases and V 5 bases, and 12 bases lay outside the gene matches. This CDR3 has 17 amino acids. Germline V lookup: CDR1 SEHNR, CDR2 FQNEAQ (reference sequence). DNA of the CDR3: TGTGCCAGCAGCCCCCGCGGGAGGGCCGTTGGTCAAGAGACCCAGTACTTC. As protein: CASSPRGRAVGQETQYF. Full variable domain (remainder filled in from reference TRBV7-9 and TRBJ2-5): DTGVSQNPRHKITKRGQNVTFRCDPISEHNRLYWYRQTLGQGPEFLTYFQNEAQLEKSRLLSDRFSAERPKGSFSTLEIQRTEQGDSAMYLCASSPRGRAVGQETQYFGPGTRLLVL.

The genes are TRBV20-1 and TRBJ2-3, with a weak D call TRBD2 (7 bases). Trimming took 3 bases from V and 2 from J, leaving 9 bases between them. The germline CDR1 and CDR2 sequences are DFQATT and SNEGSKA (reference sequence). The CDR3 is made up of 13 amino acids. CDR3 amino acids: CSASGGATDTQYF. CDR3 nucleotide sequence: TGCAGTGCTAGTGGGGGGGCCACAGATACGCAGTATTTT.

The gene calls are TRBV10-3 and TRBJ1-1; D call uncertain. In germline, CDR1 is ENHRY, CDR2 SYGVKD. The CDR3 length is 13 residues. The ends were cut back, 3 bases at V and 6 bases at J, with 11 bases in the middle. The DNA of the CDR3 is TGTGCCATCAGTGATTCAGTGGTCCCTGAAGCTTTCTTT. Its protein is CAISDSVVPEAFF.

The CDR3 bases are TGTGCCAGAAGGGAAAGCAGGTCTAACTATGGCTACACCTTC. Amino acids: CARRESRSNYGYTF. This chain connects TRBV5-3 to TRBJ1-2; D gene unclear. TRBV5-3 is treated as an ORF (open reading frame) with a function not yet certain. The CDR3 is made up of 14 amino acids. Trimming left V 5 bases short and J 0 bases short, with 11 bases between.

Written as DNA, the CDR3 is TGTGCCAGCAGCCCGACCCGGGGGGGGCAGTTCTTC. Amino acid sequence: CASSPTRGGQFF. This chain joins TRBV7-8 and TRBJ2-1, with 8 bases matching TRBD2. The CDR3 has 12 amino acids. Looked up from germline, CDR1 is SGHVS and CDR2 is FQNEAQ. V lost 5 bases, J lost 12 bases, and 6 bases stayed unmatched.

This chain uses TRBV30 with TRBJ2-1; no reliable D call. Germline CDR1 is GTSNPN and CDR2 is SVGIG (reference sequence). The CDR3 covers 13 residues. Trimming removed 0 bases at V and 9 bases at J, with 12 bases between. CDR3 region: CAWSVQPPSEQFF. The CDR3 coding sequence is TGTGCCTGGAGTGTTCAACCACCGAGTGAGCAGTTCTTC.